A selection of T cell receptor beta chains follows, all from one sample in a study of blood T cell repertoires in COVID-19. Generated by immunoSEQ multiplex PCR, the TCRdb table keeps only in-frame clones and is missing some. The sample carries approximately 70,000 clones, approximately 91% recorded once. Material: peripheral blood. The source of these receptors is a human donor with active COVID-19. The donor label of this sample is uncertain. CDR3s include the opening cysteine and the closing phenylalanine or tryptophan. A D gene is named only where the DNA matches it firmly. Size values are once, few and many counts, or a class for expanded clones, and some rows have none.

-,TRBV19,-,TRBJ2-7,TGTGCCAGTATCCTATCGAACAGGGTACGGGACGAGCAGTACTTC,CASILSNRVRDEQYF
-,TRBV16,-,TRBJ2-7,TGTGCCAGCAGCCAAAGTGCCGGCTACGAGCAGTACTTC,CASSQSAGYEQYF
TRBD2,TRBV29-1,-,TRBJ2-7,TGCAGCGTCCGGGGGGAGGGACCCTGGAAGCAGTACTTC,CSVRGEGPWKQYF
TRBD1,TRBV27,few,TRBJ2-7,TGTGCCAGCAGTATCAAACAGGGGTACGAGCAGTACTTC,CASSIKQGYEQYF
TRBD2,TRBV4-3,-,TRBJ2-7,TGCGCCAGCAGTCAAAGGACTAGCGGGAGTACTCGCTCCTACGAGCAGTACTTC,CASSQRTSGSTRSYEQYF
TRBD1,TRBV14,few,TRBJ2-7,TGTGCCAGCAGCCCACGGGACAGGGTCTACGAGCAGTACTTC,CASSPRDRVYEQYF
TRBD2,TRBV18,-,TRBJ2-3,TGTGCCAGCTCACCTGCGGCTAGCGGGAGGTCAGATACGCAGTATTTT,CASSPAASGRSDTQYF
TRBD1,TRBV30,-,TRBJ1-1,TGTGCCTGGAGTTACAGGGGTAACACTGAAGCTTTCTTT,CAWSYRGNTEAFF
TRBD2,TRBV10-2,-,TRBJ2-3,TGCGCCAGCGAGGGTGGGACTAGTCTCGCAGATACGCAGTATTTT,CASEGGTSLADTQYF
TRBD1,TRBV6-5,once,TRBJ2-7,TGTGCCAGCAGACGGTCGACAGGGGTATCCTACGAGCAGTACTTC,CASRRSTGVSYEQYF
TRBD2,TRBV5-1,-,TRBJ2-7,TGCGCCAGCAGCTTAATGACTAGCGGGAGTGTTAACGAGCAGTACTTC,CASSLMTSGSVNEQYF
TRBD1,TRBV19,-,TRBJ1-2,TGTGCCAGTAGTATAGATGAGACCGGGACAGGGTCGATTTACTATGGCTACACCTTC,CASSIDETGTGSIYYGYTF
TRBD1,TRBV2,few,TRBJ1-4,TGTGCCAGCAGTGATCTTAGGGACAGGACAGAAAAACTGTTTTTT,CASSDLRDRTEKLFF
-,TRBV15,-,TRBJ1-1,TGTGCCACCAGCAGAGATCACGGGTGGGCTTTCTTT,CATSRDHGWAFF
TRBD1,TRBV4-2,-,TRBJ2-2,TGTGCCAGCAGCGAGAGACAGGGCTGGCAGCTGTTTTTT,CASSERQGWQLFF
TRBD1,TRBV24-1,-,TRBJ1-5,TGTGCCACCAGAGGGACAGGGAGTCAGCCCCAGCATTTT,CATRGTGSQPQHF
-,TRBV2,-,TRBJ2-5,TGTGCCAGCAGTATCGGGCAAGAGACCCAGTACTTC,CASSIGQETQYF
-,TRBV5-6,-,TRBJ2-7,TGTGCCAGCAGCTTGGGTCTGGCGGTAATCCCCTACGAGCAGTACTTC,CASSLGLAVIPYEQYF
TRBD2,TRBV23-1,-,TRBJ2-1,TGCGCCAGCGGAAGATCGGGACTAGGGCCCTACAATGAGCAGTTCTTC,CASGRSGLGPYNEQFF
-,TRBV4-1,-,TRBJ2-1,TGCGCCAGCAGCCAAGACCGGGGGAGGTACAATGAGCAGTTCTTC,CASSQDRGRYNEQFF
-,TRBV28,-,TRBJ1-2,TGTGCCAGCAGTTTAGGGGCAGGGCTCTATGGCTACACCTTC,CASSLGAGLYGYTF
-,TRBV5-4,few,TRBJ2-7,TGTGCCAGCAGCCCACAGCAGGGTGGCGAGCAGTACTTC,CASSPQQGGEQYF
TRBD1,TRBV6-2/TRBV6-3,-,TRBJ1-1,TGTGCCAGCAGTTACTCTCCGGGACAGGGAGTCTCGGAAGCTTTCTTT,CASSYSPGQGVSEAFF
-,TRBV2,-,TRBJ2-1,TGTGCCGGAGGACGGAGCTCCTACAATGAGCAGTTCTTC,CAGGRSSYNEQFF
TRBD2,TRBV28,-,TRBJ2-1,TGTGCCAGCAGTAGGACTAGCGGGAGGTCCTATGAGCAGTTCTTC,CASSRTSGRSYEQFF
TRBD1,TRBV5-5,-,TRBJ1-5,TGTGCCAGCAGCTTGGAACGACAGGGTTCTCAGCCCCAGCATTTT,CASSLERQGSQPQHF
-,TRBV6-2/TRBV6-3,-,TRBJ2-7,TGTGCCAGCAGTTCGATACCAGGGGCCTACGAGCAGTACTTC,CASSSIPGAYEQYF
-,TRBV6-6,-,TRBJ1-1,TGTGCCAGCAGTTACCCATCGACAGAGAACACTGAAGCTTTCTTT,CASSYPSTENTEAFF
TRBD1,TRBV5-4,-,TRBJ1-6,TGTGCCAGCAGCCTGGGACAGAGAAACTCACCCCTCCACTTT,CASSLGQRNSPLHF
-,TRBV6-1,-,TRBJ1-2,TGTGCCAGCAGTGAAGCGGAGCTGGTCGGGTATGGCTACACCTTC,CASSEAELVGYGYTF
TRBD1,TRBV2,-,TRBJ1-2,TGTGCCAGCAGTGAAGCGTGGACAGGGAGAGGGAATGGCTACACCTTC,CASSEAWTGRGNGYTF
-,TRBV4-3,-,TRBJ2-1,TGCGCCAGCAGCCTGACTAGTTACAATGAGCAGTTCTTC,CASSLTSYNEQFF
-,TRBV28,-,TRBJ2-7,TGTGCCAGCAGCTATACCGAGCAGTACTTC,CASSYTEQYF
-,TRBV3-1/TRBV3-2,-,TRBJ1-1,TGTGCCAGCAGCCAAGCCCCGACAGTGAGAAACACTGAAGCTTTCTTT,CASSQAPTVRNTEAFF
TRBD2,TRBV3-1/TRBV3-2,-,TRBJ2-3,TGTGCCAGCAGCCAAGTGTCTCTAGCGGGAAAGCAGTATTTT,CASSQVSLAGKQYF
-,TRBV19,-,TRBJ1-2,TGTGCCAGTAGTATAAGGAACAGAGACTATGGCTACACCTTC,CASSIRNRDYGYTF
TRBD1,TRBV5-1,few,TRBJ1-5,TGCGCCAGCAGACTACAGGGGGCGGATCAGCCCCAGCATTTT,CASRLQGADQPQHF
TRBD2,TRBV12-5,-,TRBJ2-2,TGTGCTAGTGGTTTGGGACAGGGATGGACTAGCGGGATAGTTAAGGACACCGGGGAGCTGTTTTTT,CASGLGQGWTSGIVKDTGELFF